This note documents a single T cell receptor (beta chain) sequence. The sample originates from a study of blood T cell repertoires in COVID-19. At the level of the study: Material from acute and convalescent COVID-19 was sourced from the United States, Italy and Spain. From T cells, B-cell-depleted T cells, or PBMCs came the material, which was cDNA or gDNA.

The CDR3 has 15 amino acids. With V trimmed by 5 bases and J by 3 bases, 5 bases remained unmatched. CDR1 and CDR2 (germline): KGHSH, LQKENI. TCRdb's table, derived via immunoSEQ multiplex PCR, lists solely in-frame clones and lacks some. Of tens of thousands of clones in the sample, approximately 80% were seen once. The rearrangement links TRBV18 to TRBJ2-3, with 10 bases identical to TRBD1. The source is an older woman with acute or convalescent COVID-19. The sample was peripheral blood. The DNA of the CDR3 is TGTGCCAGCTCAGGACCGGGACAGGGGACAGATACGCAGTATTTT. Amino acid sequence: CASSGPGQGTDTQYF.